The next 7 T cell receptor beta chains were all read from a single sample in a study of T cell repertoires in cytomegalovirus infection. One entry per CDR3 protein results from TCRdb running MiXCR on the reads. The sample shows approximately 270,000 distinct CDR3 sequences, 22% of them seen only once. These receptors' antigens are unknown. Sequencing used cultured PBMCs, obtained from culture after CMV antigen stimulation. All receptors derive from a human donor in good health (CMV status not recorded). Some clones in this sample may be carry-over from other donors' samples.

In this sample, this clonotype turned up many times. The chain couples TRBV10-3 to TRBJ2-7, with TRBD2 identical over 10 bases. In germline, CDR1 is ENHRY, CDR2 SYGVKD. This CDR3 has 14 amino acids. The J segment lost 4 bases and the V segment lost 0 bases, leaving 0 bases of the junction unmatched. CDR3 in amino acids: CAISESTSGYEQYF. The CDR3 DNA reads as TGTGCCATCAGTGAGTCGACTAGCGGGTACGAGCAGTACTTC.

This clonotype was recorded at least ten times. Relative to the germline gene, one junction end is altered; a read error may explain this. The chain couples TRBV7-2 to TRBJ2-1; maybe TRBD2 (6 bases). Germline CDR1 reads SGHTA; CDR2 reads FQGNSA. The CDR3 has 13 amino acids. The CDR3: CASSRDSNNEQFF. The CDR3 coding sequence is TGTGCCAGCAGCCGGGACTCCAACAATGAGCAGTTCTTC.

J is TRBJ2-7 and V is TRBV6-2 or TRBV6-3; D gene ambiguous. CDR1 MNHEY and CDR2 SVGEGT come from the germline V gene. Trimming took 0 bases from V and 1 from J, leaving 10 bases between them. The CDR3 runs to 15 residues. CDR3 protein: CASSYSVIPSYEQYF. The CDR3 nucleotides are TGTGCCAGCAGTTACTCAGTAATACCTTCCTACGAGCAGTACTTC.

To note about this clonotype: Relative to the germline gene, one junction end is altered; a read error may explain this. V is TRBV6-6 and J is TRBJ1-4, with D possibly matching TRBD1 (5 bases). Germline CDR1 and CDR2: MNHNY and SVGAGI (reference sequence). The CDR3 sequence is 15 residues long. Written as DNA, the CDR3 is TGTGCCAGCAGTACTGGGGCAGCCCATAATAAAAAACTGTTTTTT. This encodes CASSTGAAHNKKLFF.

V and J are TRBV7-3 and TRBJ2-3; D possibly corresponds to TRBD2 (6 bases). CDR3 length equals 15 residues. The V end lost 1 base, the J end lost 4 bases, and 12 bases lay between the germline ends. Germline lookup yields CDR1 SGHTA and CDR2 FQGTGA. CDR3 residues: CASSLNAAGPDTQYF. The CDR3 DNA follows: TGTGCCAGCAGCTTAAATGCGGCGGGGCCAGATACGCAGTATTTT. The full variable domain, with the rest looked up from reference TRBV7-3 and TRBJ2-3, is GAGVSQTPSNKVTEKGKYVELRCDPISGHTALYWYRQSLGQGPEFLIYFQGTGAADDSGLPNDRFFAVRPEGSVSTLKIQRTERGDSAVYLCASSLNAAGPDTQYFGPGTRLTVL.

The DNA of the CDR3 is TGTGCCAGCAGCGCCGGACTAGCGGGAGGCACAGATACGCAGTATTTT. This sequence encodes CASSAGLAGGTDTQYF. This rearrangement joins TRBV5-4 to TRBJ2-3; 13 bases align to TRBD2. Germline V gene sequence: CDR1 SGHNT, CDR2 YYREEE (reference sequence). V shed 4 bases and J 1 base; nucleotides not matched to a gene: 3. CDR3 size: 16 residues.

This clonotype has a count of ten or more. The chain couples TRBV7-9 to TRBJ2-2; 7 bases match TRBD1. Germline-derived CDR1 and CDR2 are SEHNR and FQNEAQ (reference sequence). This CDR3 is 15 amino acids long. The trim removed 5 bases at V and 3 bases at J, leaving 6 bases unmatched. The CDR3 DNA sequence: TGTGCCAGCAGCCCAGGGACAGACCACACCGGGGAGCTGTTTTTT. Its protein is CASSPGTDHTGELFF. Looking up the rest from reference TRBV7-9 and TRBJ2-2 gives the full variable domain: DTGVSQNPRHKITKRGQNVTFRCDPISEHNRLYWYRQTLGQGPEFLTYFQNEAQLEKSRLLSDRFSAERPKGSFSTLEIQRTEQGDSAMYLCASSPGTDHTGELFFGEGSRLTVL.